This T cell receptor (beta chain) emerged from a study of radiation and T cells in renal cell carcinoma. Time point here: blood 2 weeks post-SBRT. As for treatment: 15 Gy SBRT to primary tumor, nephrectomy 4 weeks later. Clear cell pathology was present in this patient's renal cell carcinoma. Germline V CDR1 and CDR2: MNHEY, SMNVEV (reference sequence). This CDR3 has 17 amino acids. J gave up 0 bases and V 5 bases, and 8 bases lay outside the gene matches. Profiled with immunoSEQ multiplex PCR; TCRdb holds only in-frame clones, not every one. The data show about 130,000 clones, approximately 85% seen once.

This chain joins TRBV27 and TRBJ2-1; 9 bases are shared with TRBD1. The receptor was derived from a man aged 50 to 60 with renal cell carcinoma. The starting material was blood, obtained from a patient whose treatment included radiotherapy and nephrectomy. The CDR3 loop is CASSPVTGGRSYNEQFF. CDR3 nucleotide sequence: TGTGCCAGCAGTCCAGTCACAGGGGGCCGCTCCTACAATGAGCAGTTCTTC.